This T cell receptor beta chain stems from a study of OX40 agonist ivuxolimab in advanced cancers. Across the study: Patients were roughly 81% male with ages about 20 to 79, mean around 61.

Details on this clone: Its target is not known.

Findings and caveats of the study: Dosing at 0.1 to 3.0 mg/kg was accompanied by clonal expansion of CD4+ and CD8+ blood T cells by week 6.

Repertoires were generated with immunoSEQ multiplex PCR, while TCRdb's copy carries only in-frame clones and drops some. The repertoire holds tens of thousands of clones, with under 95% as singletons. The specimen comprised CD4+ or CD8+ T cells sorted from blood, sampled in a trial of the OX40 agonist ivuxolimab. The receptor comes from an adult with an advanced solid tumor such as melanoma, head and neck, liver or kidney cancer.

The CDR3 DNA follows: TGTGCCAGCAGCCGGACAGGGGGCATCCACGAGCAGTACTTC. Amino acids: CASSRTGGIHEQYF. The gene calls are TRBV13 and TRBJ2-7, with 11 positions matching TRBD1. J lost 5 bases, V lost 5 bases, and 5 bases had no gene match. Germline CDR1 is PRHDT and CDR2 is FYEKMQ (reference sequence). The CDR3 spans 14 residues.